The clone carrying this T cell receptor (beta chain) was recorded a few times. The CDR3 sequence is 14 residues long. J gave up 5 bases and V 3 bases, and 7 bases lay outside the gene matches. Germline-derived CDR1 and CDR2 are MGHDK and SYGVNS. These data originate in a study of T-cell reconstitution after alpha-beta-depleted transplantation in children. Unique molecular identifiers were incorporated during preparation of the TCRbeta library. TCRdb analysed the PCR reads with MiXCR anew, one entry per CDR3 protein. The top ten clones hold about 9.5% of a sample with more than 250,000 distinct CDR3 sequences, approximately 9.6% of them seen once.

The origin of this receptor is a human donor who donated a stem cell graft to a child with SCID. The starting material was PBMCs from the stem cell graft donor, obtained from the stem cell graft. The chain recombines TRBV25-1 with TRBJ2-7, with TRBD2 identical over 7 bases. CDR3 protein: CASSDVWGRDEQYF. CDR3 coding DNA: TGTGCCAGCAGTGATGTTTGGGGGAGGGACGAGCAGTACTTC.